This T cell receptor (beta chain) was sequenced during a study of T cells after yellow fever vaccination. Study-wide points: Reappearance after the booster was seen for most primary-vaccination clones, at about 95% CD4 and 88% CD8.

TCRdb reprocessed the 5' RACE reads via MiXCR and lists one record per CDR3 protein. The sample includes approximately 300,000 distinct CDR3 sequences, 6.8% of them seen just once. Looked up from germline, CDR1 is SGHVS and CDR2 is FNYEAQ. The CDR3 length is 15 residues. V was clipped by 3 bases and J by 0 bases; unmatched bases: 5. This clonotype was recorded a few times. What it binds is unknown. The J gene is TRBJ2-7, the V gene TRBV7-6; 7 bases are a match to TRBD1. The source was PBMCs, collected around 45 days after the first yellow fever vaccination. This TCR was recovered from a man between 18 and 35 years old who received the YFV17D yellow fever vaccine. DNA for the CDR3: TGTGCCAGCAGCTTTTCGACAGGGCCCTCCTACGAGCAGTACTTC. This gives the protein CASSFSTGPSYEQYF.